Each of the 2 T cell receptor beta chains below was sequenced from the same sample in a study of cytomegalovirus exposure and HLA in healthy donors. 13 Jbeta primers and 60 Vbeta primers were used for the PCR. TCRdb keeps only in-frame clones here, not all; method: immunoSEQ multiplex PCR. The sample holds tens of thousands of clones, about 8% seen once. The sample taken for sequencing was PBMCs. The receptor source for this set is a man between 45 and 60 years old in good health and CMV-seronegative.

V is TRBV6-1 and J is TRBJ1-4; D gene unclear. The CDR3 totals 17 residues. V was trimmed by 1 base and J by 8 bases, leaving 20 bases between them. The V gene's germline CDR1 is MNHNS and CDR2 SASEGT. Written as DNA, the CDR3 is TGTGCCAGCAGTGAAGTGACGACTCGGGGAGCGCGAGAAAAACTGTTTTTT. Its translation: CASSEVTTRGAREKLFF.

V is TRBV18 and J is TRBJ2-5, with D perhaps TRBD1 (6 bases). The J call may be in error: the DNA end matches TRBJ2-7 better. The CDR3 covers 14 residues. CDR1 KGHSH and CDR2 LQKENI come from the germline V gene. The CDR3 DNA sequence: TGTGCCAGCTCACCACCGACAGGTACCTACGAGCAGTACTTC. Translating it yields CASSPPTGTYEQYF.